The present entry profiles one T cell receptor beta chain with its context. It lacks a known antigen. Base qualities are not at hand, and no much larger clone is one base apart. Other DNA sequences in this sample translate to the same CDR3. The data derive from a study of blood T cell repertoires in COVID-19 (dated by TCRdb to the early 2020s). Study-wide context: Samples from collaborators originated in the United States, Italy and Spain and spanned both the acute and convalescent phases of COVID-19. The material from the prospective study consisted of cDNA or gDNA derived from T cells, B-cell-depleted T cells, or PBMCs. Deeply sampled blood TCRbeta repertoires from subjects exposed to, actively infected with, or recovered from COVID-19 were included in the dataset. The repertoires were released in a freely available public database meant as a resource for research on the immune response to SARS-CoV-2. Where available, HLA class I and class II types were obtained from metadata supplied by the sample provider rather than from assay-based typing. The samples were drawn from two sources: the first 160 participants of the ongoing ImmuneRACE study, and 1,254 subjects contributed by 6 global collaborators. A de-identified subject ID, COVID-19 status, age in years and sex were almost always included in the sample metadata.

TCRbeta CDR3 regions were amplified from genomic DNA by means of the immunoSEQ Assay, a bias-controlled multiplex PCR. In the source study's methods: The number of nucleated cells in each sample was estimated by amplification of reference gene primers within the assay. To quantify the absolute abundance of each unique TCRbeta CDR3 rearrangement, sequence reads were collapsed and filtered. For each sample, productive Simpson clonality was calculated by taking the square root of Simpson's diversity index across productive rearrangements. What TCRdb holds here is the immuneACCESS table cut down to in-frame rearrangements. Part of the clones is not present; checked against another copy, under half of the missing clones reflect an unresolved V gene, and the others are unexplained. Clone size and V and J calls were adopted from that table, with D and trimming inferred from the DNA. The sample table contains 250,000 or so clones; only one count was recorded for 70% to 90% of them. 2% to 2.5% of the sample goes to the ten largest clones.

In the prospective study, participants were roughly 18 to 90 years old, resided in 24 geographic areas of the United States, and were enrolled through a virtual design. In the prospective study, cohorts were assigned on the basis of participant-reported clinical history obtained from a screening survey and a study questionnaire. In the prospective study, mobile phlebotomists collected whole blood, serum and a nasopharyngeal or oropharyngeal swab from each participant. Prospective study participants could optionally give additional blood draws and questionnaires over a roughly 2-month period. Prospective study blood samples were shipped either frozen or at room temperature before DNA extraction. Points the paper makes about the study in general: Clinical and demographic metadata were provided uncurated, with the amount varying by source and participant.

The source of this sequence is a woman aged 40 to 50 with acute COVID-19. Input material: PBMCs or T cells enriched from blood (not recorded which).

The nucleotides are TGCGCCAGCAGCTCAGGACTAGCGGGGGCCACAGATACGCAGTATTTT. This encodes CASSSGLAGATDTQYF. Here the chain combines TRBV5-1 and TRBJ2-3, and TRBD2 aligns with 13 junction nucleotides. At the junction V is shortened by 3 bases and J by 2 bases; bases outside the gene matches: 3. From the germline V gene, CDR1 is SGHRS and CDR2 is YFSETQ. The CDR3 contains 16 residues, cysteine and phenylalanine counted. Left in the record is the CDR3 DNA by itself, 48 bases read in frame from the first base.